This T cell receptor (beta chain) was recorded in a study of cytomegalovirus exposure and HLA in healthy donors. PCR primers comprised 60 Vbeta and 13 Jbeta primers. Measured with immunoSEQ multiplex PCR; TCRdb has only the in-frame clones, and not every one. The sample lists 150,000 to 200,000 clones, roughly 80% occurring once. All donors participated as healthy donors of bone marrow. As regards this clone: Its antigen is unidentified.

Whole-study findings and limits: A later analysis found that most CMV-associated TCR beta chains appeared HLA-restricted. Equally common other TCR beta chains were less clonally expanded than HLA-associated ones, a later analysis found. One cluster of highly shared sequence variants probably arose as a sequencing artifact.

The sequence came from a male donor in good health and CMV-seronegative. Sample: PBMCs.

CDR3 DNA sequence: TGTGCCAGCAGCTTGAGTCGACAGGGGGTTAGCAATCAGCCCCAGCATTTT. Encoded protein: CASSLSRQGVSNQPQHF. V is TRBV5-8 and J is TRBJ1-5, with 9 bases identical to TRBD1. J lost 0 bases, V lost 1 base, and 5 bases had no gene match. The CDR3 has 17 residues. Germline values: CDR1 SGHTS, CDR2 YDEGEE.